This T cell receptor beta chain was sequenced in a study of cytomegalovirus exposure and HLA in healthy donors. The PCR ran on 60 Vbeta and 13 Jbeta primers. Clones were read by immunoSEQ multiplex PCR, and TCRdb kept only the in-frame ones, dropping some. The sample records about 110,000 clones, approximately 58% being singletons. CDR1 MGHRA and CDR2 YSYEKL come from the germline V gene. This CDR3 is built from 14 residues. The chain uses TRBV4-1 and TRBJ2-5, with TRBD1 as a possible D gene (7 bases). The J call is doubtful: the DNA matches TRBJ2-7 better. The sequencing sample was made of PBMCs. This TCR came from a woman younger than 45 in good health and CMV-seronegative. CDR3 nucleotides: TGCGCCAGCAGCCAAGAACAGGGGAGGTACGAGCAGTACTTC. It translates to CASSQEQGRYEQYF.